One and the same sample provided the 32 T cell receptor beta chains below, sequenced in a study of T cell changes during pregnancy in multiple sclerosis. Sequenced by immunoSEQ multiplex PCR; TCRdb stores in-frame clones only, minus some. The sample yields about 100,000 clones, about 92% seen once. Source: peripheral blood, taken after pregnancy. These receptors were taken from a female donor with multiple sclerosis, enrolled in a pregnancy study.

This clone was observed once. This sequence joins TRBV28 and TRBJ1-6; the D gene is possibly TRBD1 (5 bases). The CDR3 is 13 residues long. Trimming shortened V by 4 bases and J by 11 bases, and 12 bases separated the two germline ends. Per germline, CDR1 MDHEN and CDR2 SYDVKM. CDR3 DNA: TGTGCCAGCAGTTCCCAGGGTAGGGCACCCCTCCACTTT. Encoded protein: CASSSQGRAPLHF.

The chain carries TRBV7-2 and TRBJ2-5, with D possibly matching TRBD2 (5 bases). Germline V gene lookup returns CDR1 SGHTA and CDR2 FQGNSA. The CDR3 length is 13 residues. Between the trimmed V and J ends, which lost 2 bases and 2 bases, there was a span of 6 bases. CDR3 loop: CASSLPGQETQYF. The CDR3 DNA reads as TGTGCCAGCAGCTTACCGGGACAAGAGACCCAGTACTTC.

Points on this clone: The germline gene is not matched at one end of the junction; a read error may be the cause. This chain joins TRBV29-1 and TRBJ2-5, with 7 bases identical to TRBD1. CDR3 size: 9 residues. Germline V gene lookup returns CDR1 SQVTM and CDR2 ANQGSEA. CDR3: CSVDAGQDF. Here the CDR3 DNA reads TGCAGCGTTGACGCTGGACAGGACTTC.

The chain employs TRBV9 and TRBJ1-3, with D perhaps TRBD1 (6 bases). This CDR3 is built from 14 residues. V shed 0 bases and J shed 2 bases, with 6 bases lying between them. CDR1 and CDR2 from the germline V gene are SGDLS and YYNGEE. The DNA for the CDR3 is TGTGCCAGCAGCGTAGCAGGGGCTGGAAACACCATATATTTT. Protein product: CASSVAGAGNTIYF. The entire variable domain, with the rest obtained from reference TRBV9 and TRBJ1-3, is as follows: DSGVTQTPKHLITATGQRVTLRCSPRSGDLSVYWYQQSLDQGLQFLIQYYNGEERAKGNILERFSAQQFPDLHSELNLSSLELGDSALYFCASSVAGAGNTIYFGEGSWLTVV.

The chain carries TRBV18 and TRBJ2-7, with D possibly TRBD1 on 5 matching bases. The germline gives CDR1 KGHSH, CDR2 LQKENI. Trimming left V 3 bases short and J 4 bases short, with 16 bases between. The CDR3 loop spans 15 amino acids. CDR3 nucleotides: TGTGCCAGCTCACCTCCCGACAGAGCCGGGTACGAGCAGTACTTC. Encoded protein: CASSPPDRAGYEQYF. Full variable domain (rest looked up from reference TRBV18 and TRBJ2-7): NAGVMQNPRHLVRRRGQEARLRCSPMKGHSHVYWYRQLPEEGLKFMVYLQKENIIDESGMPKERFSAEFPKEGPSILRIQQVVRGDSAAYFCASSPPDRAGYEQYFGPGTRLTVT.

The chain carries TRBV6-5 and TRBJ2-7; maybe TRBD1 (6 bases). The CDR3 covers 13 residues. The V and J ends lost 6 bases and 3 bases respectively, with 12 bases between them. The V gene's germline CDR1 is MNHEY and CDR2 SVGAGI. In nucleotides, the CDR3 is TGTGCCAGCAGGAGGGGGAAATACTACGAGCAGTACTTC. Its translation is CASRRGKYYEQYF.

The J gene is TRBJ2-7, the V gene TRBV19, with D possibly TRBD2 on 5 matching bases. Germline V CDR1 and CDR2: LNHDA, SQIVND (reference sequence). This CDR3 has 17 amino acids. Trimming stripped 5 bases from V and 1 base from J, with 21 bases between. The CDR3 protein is CASSLSADRGSSYEQYF. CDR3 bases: TGTGCCAGTAGTCTCAGTGCGGATCGAGGGAGTTCCTACGAGCAGTACTTC.

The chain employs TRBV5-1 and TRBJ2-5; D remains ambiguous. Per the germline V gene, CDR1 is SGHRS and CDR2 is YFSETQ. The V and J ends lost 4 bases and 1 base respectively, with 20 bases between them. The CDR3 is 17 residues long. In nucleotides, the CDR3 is TGCGCCAGCAGCCCCGGCCTCTTACCGACACTCCAAGAGACCCAGTACTTC. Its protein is CASSPGLLPTLQETQYF.

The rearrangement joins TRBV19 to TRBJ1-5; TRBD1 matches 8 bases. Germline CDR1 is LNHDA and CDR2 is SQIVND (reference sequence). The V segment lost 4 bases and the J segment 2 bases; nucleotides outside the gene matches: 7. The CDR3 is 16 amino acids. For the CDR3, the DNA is TGTGCCAGTAGTACGTTGGACAGGGTCGGCAATCAGCCCCAGCATTTT. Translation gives CASSTLDRVGNQPQHF.

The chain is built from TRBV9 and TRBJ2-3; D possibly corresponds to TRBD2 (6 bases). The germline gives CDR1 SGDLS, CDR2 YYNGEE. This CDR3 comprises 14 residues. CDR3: CASGGRKSGDTQYF. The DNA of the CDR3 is TGTGCATCCGGAGGGCGAAAATCGGGCGATACGCAGTATTTT.

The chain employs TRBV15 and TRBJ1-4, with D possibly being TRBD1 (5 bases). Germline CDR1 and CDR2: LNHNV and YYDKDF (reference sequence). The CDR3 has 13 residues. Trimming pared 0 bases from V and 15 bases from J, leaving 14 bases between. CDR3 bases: TGTGCCACCAGCAGAGACTTAAAAGGGGCGATGTTTTTT. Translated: CATSRDLKGAMFF.

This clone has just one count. CDR3 region: CASKLDRADGNTIYF. Here the CDR3 DNA reads TGCGCCAGCAAATTAGACAGGGCTGACGGAAACACCATATATTTT. The rearrangement links TRBV5-1 to TRBJ1-3, with TRBD1 matching over 7 bases. The V gene's germline CDR1 is SGHRS and CDR2 YFSETQ. The CDR3 runs 15 residues. Trimming cost V 6 bases and J 4 bases; bases outside gene matches: 10.

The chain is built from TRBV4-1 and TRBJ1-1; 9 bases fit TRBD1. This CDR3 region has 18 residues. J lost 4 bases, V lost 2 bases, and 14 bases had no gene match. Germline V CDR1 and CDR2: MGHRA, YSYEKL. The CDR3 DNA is TGCGCCAGCAGCCAAAAAAGGGTATGGGACAGGGACACCACTGAAGCTTTCTTT. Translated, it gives CASSQKRVWDRDTTEAFF.

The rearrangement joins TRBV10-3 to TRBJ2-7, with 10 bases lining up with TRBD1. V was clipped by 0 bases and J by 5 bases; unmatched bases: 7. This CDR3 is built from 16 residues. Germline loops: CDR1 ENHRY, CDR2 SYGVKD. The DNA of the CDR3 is TGTGCCATCAGTGAGTCGGGACAGGGGAGAAGAAACGAGCAGTACTTC. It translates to CAISESGQGRRNEQYF.

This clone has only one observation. This CDR3 reads CASSFPTGVSNSPLHF. CDR3 DNA sequence: TGTGCCAGCAGTTTCCCCACAGGGGTTAGTAATTCACCCCTCCACTTT. The chain carries TRBV28 and TRBJ1-6; 7 bases are shared with TRBD1. The CDR3 has 16 amino acids. The germline gives CDR1 MDHEN, CDR2 SYDVKM. V dropped 3 bases and J dropped 6; count of bases not matched to a gene: 8. Full variable domain (missing parts from reference TRBV28 and TRBJ1-6): DVKVTQSSRYLVKRTGEKVFLECVQDMDHENMFWYRQDPGLGLRLIYFSYDVKMKEKGDIPEGYSVSREKKERFSLILESASTNQTSMYLCASSFPTGVSNSPLHFGNGTRLTVT.

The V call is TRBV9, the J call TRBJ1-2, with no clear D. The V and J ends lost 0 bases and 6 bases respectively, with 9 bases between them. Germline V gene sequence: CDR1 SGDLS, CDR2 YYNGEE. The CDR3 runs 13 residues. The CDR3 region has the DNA TGTGCCAGCAGCGTAGGTCACGGGGATGGCTACACCTTC. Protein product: CASSVGHGDGYTF.

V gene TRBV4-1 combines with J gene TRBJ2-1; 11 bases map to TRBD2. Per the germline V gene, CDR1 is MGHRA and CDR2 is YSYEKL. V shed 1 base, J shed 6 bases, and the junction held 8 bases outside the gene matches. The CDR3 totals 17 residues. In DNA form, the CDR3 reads TGCGCCAGCAGCCAAGTCGGCGGGACTAGCGGATTCAATGAGCAGTTCTTC. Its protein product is CASSQVGGTSGFNEQFF.

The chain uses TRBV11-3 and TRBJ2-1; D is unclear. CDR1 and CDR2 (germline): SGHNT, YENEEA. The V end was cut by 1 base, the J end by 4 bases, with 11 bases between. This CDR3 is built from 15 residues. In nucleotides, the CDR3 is TGTGCCAGCAGCTTAGTACACGCAGAATACAATGAGCAGTTCTTC. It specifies CASSLVHAEYNEQFF.

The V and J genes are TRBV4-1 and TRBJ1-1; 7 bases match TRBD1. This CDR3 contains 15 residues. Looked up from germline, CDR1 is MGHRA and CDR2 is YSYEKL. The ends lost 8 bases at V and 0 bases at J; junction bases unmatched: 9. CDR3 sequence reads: CASRIRDRLNTEAFF. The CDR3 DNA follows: TGCGCCAGCCGTATACGGGACAGATTGAACACTGAAGCTTTCTTT.

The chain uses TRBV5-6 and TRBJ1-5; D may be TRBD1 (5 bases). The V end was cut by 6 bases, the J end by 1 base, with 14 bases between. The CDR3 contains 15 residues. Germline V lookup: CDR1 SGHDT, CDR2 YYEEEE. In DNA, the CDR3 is TGTGCCAGCACCGACTCCTACAGGAGCAATCAGCCCCAGCATTTT. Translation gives CASTDSYRSNQPQHF.

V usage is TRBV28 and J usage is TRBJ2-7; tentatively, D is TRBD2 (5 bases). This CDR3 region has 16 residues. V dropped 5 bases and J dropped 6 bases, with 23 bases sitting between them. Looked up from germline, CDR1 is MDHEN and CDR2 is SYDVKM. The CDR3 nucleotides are TGTGCCAGCAGTACATATCACGAGGGCGAGGCGATCGAGCAGTACTTC. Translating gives CASSTYHEGEAIEQYF. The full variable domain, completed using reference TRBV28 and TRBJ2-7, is DVKVTQSSRYLVKRTGEKVFLECVQDMDHENMFWYRQDPGLGLRLIYFSYDVKMKEKGDIPEGYSVSREKKERFSLILESASTNQTSMYLCASSTYHEGEAIEQYFGPGTRLTVT.

The CDR3 DNA follows: TGTGCCAGCAGCCCAACAGGACGAACGGGGGAGCTGTTTTTT. Translation gives CASSPTGRTGELFF. This chain links TRBV7-9 with TRBJ2-2; the D gene is possibly TRBD1 (5 bases). The germline CDR1 and CDR2 sequences are SEHNR and FQNEAQ (reference sequence). This CDR3 is built from 14 residues. Trimming pared 5 bases from V and 8 bases from J, leaving 15 bases between.

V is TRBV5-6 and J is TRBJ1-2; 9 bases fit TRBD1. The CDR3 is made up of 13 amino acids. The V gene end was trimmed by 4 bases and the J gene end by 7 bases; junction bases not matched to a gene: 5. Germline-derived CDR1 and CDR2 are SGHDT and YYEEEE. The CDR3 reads CASSRQGVGGYTF. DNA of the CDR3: TGTGCCAGCAGCAGACAGGGGGTGGGTGGCTACACCTTC.

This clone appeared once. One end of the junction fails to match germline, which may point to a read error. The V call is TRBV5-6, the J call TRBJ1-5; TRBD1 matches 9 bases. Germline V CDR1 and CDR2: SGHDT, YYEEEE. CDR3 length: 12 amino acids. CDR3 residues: CASSLRDRDKLF. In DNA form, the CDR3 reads TGTGCCAGCAGCCTACGGGACAGGGACAAGCTGTTT. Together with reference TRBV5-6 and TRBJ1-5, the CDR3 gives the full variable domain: DAGVTQSPTHLIKTRGQQVTLRCSPKSGHDTVSWYQQALGQGPQFIFQYYEEEERQRGNFPDRFSGHQFPNYSSELNVNALLLGDSALYLCASSLRDRDKLFGDGTRLSIL.

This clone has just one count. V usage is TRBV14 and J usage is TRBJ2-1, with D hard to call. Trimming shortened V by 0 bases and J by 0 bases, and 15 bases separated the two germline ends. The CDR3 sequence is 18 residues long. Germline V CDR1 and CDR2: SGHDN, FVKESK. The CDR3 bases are TGTGCCAGCAGCCAAGAGCGGTTCTCAATTAGCTCCTACAATGAGCAGTTCTTC. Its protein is CASSQERFSISSYNEQFF. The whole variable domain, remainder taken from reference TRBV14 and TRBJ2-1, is EAGVTQFPSHSVIEKGQTVTLRCDPISGHDNLYWYRRVMGKEIKFLLHFVKESKQDESGMPNNRFLAERTGGTYSTLKVQPAELEDSGVYFCASSQERFSISSYNEQFFGPGTRLTVL.

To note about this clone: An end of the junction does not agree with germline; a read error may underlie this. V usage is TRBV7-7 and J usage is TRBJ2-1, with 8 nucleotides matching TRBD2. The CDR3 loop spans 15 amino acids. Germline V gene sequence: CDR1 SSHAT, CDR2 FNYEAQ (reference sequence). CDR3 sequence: CASSLVAGGPNEQFF. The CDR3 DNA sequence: TGTGCTAGCAGCTTAGTTGCGGGAGGACCCAATGAGCAGTTCTTC.

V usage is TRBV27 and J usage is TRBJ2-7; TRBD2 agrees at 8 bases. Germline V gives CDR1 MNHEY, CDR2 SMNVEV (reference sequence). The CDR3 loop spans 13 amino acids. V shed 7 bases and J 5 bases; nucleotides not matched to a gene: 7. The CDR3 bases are TGTGCCAGCAAAGGAGCGGGAGTCCACGAGCAGTACTTC. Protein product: CASKGAGVHEQYF.

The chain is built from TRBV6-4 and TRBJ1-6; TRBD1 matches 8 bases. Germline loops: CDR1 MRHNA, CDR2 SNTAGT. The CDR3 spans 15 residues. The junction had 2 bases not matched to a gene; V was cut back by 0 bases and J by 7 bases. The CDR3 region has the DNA TGTGCCAGCAGTGACTCGAGGACAGGGAATTCACCCCTCCACTTT. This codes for CASSDSRTGNSPLHF.

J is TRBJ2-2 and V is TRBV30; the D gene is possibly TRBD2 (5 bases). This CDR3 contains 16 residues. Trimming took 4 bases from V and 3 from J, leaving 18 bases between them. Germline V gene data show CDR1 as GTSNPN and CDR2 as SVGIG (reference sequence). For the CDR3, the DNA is TGTGCCTGGACCCGAGGGTGGGGATTGGACACCGGGGAGCTGTTTTTT. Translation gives CAWTRGWGLDTGELFF.

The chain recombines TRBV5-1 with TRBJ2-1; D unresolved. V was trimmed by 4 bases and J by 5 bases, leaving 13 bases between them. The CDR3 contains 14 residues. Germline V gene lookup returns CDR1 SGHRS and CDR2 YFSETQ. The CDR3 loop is CASSPESRNNEQFF. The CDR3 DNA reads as TGCGCCAGCAGCCCGGAGTCCAGAAACAATGAGCAGTTCTTC. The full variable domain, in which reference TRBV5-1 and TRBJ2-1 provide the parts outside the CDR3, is KAGVTQTPRYLIKTRGQQVTLSCSPISGHRSVSWYQQTPGQGLQFLFEYFSETQRNKGNFPGRFSGRQFSNSRSEMNVSTLELGDSALYLCASSPESRNNEQFFGPGTRLTVL.

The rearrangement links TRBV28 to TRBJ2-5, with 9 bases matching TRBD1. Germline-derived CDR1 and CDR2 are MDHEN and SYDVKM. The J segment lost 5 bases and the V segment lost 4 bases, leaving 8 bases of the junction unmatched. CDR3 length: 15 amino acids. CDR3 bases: TGTGCCAGCAGTTCAGGGGACAGGGTGCGCGAGACCCAGTACTTC. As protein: CASSSGDRVRETQYF.

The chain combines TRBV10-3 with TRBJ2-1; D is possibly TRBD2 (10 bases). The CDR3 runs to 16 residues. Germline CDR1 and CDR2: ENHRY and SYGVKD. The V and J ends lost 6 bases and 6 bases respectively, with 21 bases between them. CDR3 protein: CAIRGTGTSVPNEQFF. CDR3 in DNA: TGTGCCATCAGGGGGACAGGGACTAGCGTCCCCAATGAGCAGTTCTTC.